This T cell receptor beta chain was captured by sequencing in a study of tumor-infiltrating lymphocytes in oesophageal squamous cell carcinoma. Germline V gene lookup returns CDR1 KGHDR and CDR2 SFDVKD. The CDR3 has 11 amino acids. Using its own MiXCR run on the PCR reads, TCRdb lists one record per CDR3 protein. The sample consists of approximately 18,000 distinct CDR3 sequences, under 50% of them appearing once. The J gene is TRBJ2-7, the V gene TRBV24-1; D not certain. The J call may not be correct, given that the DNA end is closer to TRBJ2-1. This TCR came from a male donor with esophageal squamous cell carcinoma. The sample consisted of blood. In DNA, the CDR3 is TGTGCCACCAGTGAGGGTAGCGAGCAGTTCTTC. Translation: CATSEGSEQFF.